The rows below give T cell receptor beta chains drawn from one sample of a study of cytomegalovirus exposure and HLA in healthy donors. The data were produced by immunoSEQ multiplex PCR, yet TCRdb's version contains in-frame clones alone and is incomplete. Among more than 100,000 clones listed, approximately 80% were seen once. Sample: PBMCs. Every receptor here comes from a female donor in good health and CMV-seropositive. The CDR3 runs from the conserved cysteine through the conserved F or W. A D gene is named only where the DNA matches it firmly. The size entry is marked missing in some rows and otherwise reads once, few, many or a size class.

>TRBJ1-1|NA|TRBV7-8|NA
TGTGCCAGCAGCGTCGAGGCCCTGAACACTGAAGCTTTCTTT
CASSVEALNTEAFF
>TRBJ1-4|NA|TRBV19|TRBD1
TGTGCCAGTAGTATGGCGACAGGGGGAGGTGAAAAACTGTTTTTT
CASSMATGGGEKLFF
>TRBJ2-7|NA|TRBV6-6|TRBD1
TGTGCCAGCACCTTGACAGGGGGCGACGAGCAGTACTTC
CASTLTGGDEQYF
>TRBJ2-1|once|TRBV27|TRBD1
TGTGCCAGCCGTACGATCCAGGGGGCACGTATAAATGAGCAGTTCTTC
CASRTIQGARINEQFF
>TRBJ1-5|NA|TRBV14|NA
TGTGCCAGCAGCCAAGACGGTGATAGCCAGCCCCAGCATTTT
CASSQDGDSQPQHF
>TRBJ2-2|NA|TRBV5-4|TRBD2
TGTGCCAGCAGCGAGCGGGGGGGCCGCACCGGGGAGCTGTTTTTT
CASSERGGRTGELFF
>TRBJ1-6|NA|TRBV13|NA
TGTGCCAGCAGCTTCCACAGTAATTCACCCCTCCACTTT
CASSFHSNSPLHF
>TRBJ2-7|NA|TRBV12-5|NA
TGTGCTAGTGGTCCTCCTGGGGCCGCTCTTCTTACCTACGAGCAGTACTTC
CASGPPGAALLTYEQYF
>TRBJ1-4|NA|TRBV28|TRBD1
TGTGCCATCCAGGGGGCGAAGGAAAAACTGTTTTTT
CAIQGAKEKLFF
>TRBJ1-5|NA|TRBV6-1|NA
TGTGCCAGCAGTCTTCCTTATAGCAATCAGCCCCAGCATTTT
CASSLPYSNQPQHF
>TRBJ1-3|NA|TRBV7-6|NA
TGTGCCAGCAGCTTAAAGGGTCCACGGGGGGCGTTCTCTGGAAACACCATATATTTT
CASSLKGPRGAFSGNTIYF
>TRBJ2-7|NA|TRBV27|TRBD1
TGTGCCAGCAGTCTAAAGACAGGGGGCTCCTACGAGCAGTACTTC
CASSLKTGGSYEQYF
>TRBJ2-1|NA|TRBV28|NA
TGTGGACTTCTCAGCTCCTACAATGAGCAGTTCTTC
CGLLSSYNEQFF
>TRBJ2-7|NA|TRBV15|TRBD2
TGTGCCACCAGCAGACGACTAGCGGGGACCAGCTCCTACGAGCAGTACTTC
CATSRRLAGTSSYEQYF
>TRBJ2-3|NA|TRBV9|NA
TGTGCCAGCAGCGCCAACTCGTATAGCACAGATACGCAGTATTTT
CASSANSYSTDTQYF
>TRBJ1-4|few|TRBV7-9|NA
TGTGCCAGCAGCCGGGGAGGATCCGGCAGGAATGAAAAACTGTTTTTT
CASSRGGSGRNEKLFF
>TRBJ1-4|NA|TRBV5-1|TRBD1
TGCGCCAGCGGGACAGGATCTGGTGGTGAAAAACTGTTTTTT
CASGTGSGGEKLFF
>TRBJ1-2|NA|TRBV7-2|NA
TGTGCCAGCAGCTTGCAGGGTTTTGGCTACACCTTC
CASSLQGFGYTF
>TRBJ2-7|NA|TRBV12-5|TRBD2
TGTGCTAGTGGTTTTGGACTAGCGGGGGCCGACGAGCAGTACTTC
CASGFGLAGADEQYF
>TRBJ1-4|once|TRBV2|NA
TGTGCCAGCAGGGAGTTAGCGGGAAATGAAAAACTGTTTTTT
CASRELAGNEKLFF
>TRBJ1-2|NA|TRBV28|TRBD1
TGTGCCAGCGGTGGACAGGGGGCGTCCTTAAACTATGGCTACACCTTC
CASGGQGASLNYGYTF
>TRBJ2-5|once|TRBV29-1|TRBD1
TGCAGCGCACTGGGACAGGAAGAGACCCAGTACTTC
CSALGQEETQYF
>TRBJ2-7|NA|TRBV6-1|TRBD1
TGTGCCAGCAGACGGCAGGGGGCGGACGAGCAGTACTTC
CASRRQGADEQYF